The 27 T cell receptor beta chains in this list originate from one sample, sequenced in a study of neurological immune-mediated disorders. Using its own MiXCR run on the 5' RACE reads, TCRdb lists one record per CDR3 protein. Altogether 35,000 or so distinct CDR3 sequences are present, less than 15% being singletons, with the ten largest covering 25% to 30%. The sequenced sample was PBMCs. The receptors come from a woman aged 45-65 years with HTLV-1-associated myelopathy (HAM/TSP).

This clonotype occurred many times. V gene TRBV7-9 combines with J gene TRBJ2-3; 7 nucleotides match TRBD2. Germline V gives CDR1 SEHNR, CDR2 FQNEAQ (reference sequence). V trimming: 2 bases; J trimming: 1 base; junction bases outside the gene matches: 6. This CDR3 has 16 amino acids. DNA of the CDR3: TGTGCCAGCAGCTTATCGGGGACTACTCGCACAGATACGCAGTATTTT. Translation gives CASSLSGTTRTDTQYF.

There are many counts of this clonotype. The chain employs TRBV5-1 and TRBJ1-3, with 8 bases matching TRBD1. Per the germline V gene, CDR1 is SGHRS and CDR2 is YFSETQ. V lost 5 bases to trimming and J lost 3 bases; unmatched junction nucleotides: 7. This CDR3 is built from 15 residues. This chain's CDR3 is CASRATGADGNTIYF. CDR3 DNA sequence: TGCGCCAGCAGAGCGACAGGGGCAGATGGAAACACCATATATTTT.

This clonotype appeared many times. This sequence joins TRBV5-1 and TRBJ2-1; D is perhaps TRBD1 or TRBD2 (5 bases each). The CDR3 has 16 amino acids. CDR1 is SGHRS and CDR2 is YFSETQ in the germline V gene. V lost 0 bases, J lost 3 bases, and 13 bases lay in between. Written as DNA, the CDR3 is TGCGCCAGCAGCTTGGTCACCTCGGGGCTCTACAATGAGCAGTTCTTC. Translated: CASSLVTSGLYNEQFF.

In this sample, this clonotype turned up once. The rearrangement uses TRBV6-6 and TRBJ2-2; the match to TRBD2 covers 10 bases. Germline-derived CDR1 and CDR2 are MNHNY and SVGAGI (reference sequence). The CDR3 has 18 amino acids. V gave up 5 bases and J gave up 0 bases; unmatched junction bases: 9. CDR3 bases: TGTGCCAGCAGTCGACGGAGTAGCGGGGGGACGAACACCGGGGAGCTGTTTTTT. Translation: CASSRRSSGGTNTGELFF.

This clonotype was detected many times. The chain employs TRBV7-2 and TRBJ2-1, with a tentative D call TRBD2 (7 bases). The V and J ends lost 5 bases and 0 bases respectively, with 11 bases between them. This CDR3 contains 15 residues. Germline-derived CDR1 and CDR2 are SGHTA and FQGNSA. CDR3 DNA sequence: TGTGCCAGCAGCGGGGGCGGGGGCTCCTACAATGAGCAGTTCTTC. It encodes CASSGGGGSYNEQFF.

This chain links TRBV20-1 with TRBJ1-1; D remains ambiguous. Trimming left V 4 bases short and J 5 bases short, with 14 bases between. The germline gives CDR1 DFQATT, CDR2 SNEGSKA (reference sequence). There are 13 residues in the CDR3. The CDR3 loop reads CSAKYLMETEAFF. In DNA form, the CDR3 reads TGCAGTGCTAAATACCTCATGGAAACTGAAGCTTTCTTT.

This clonotype was seen many times. This rearrangement joins TRBV12-3 or TRBV12-4 to TRBJ2-1; 7 positions agree with TRBD2. This CDR3 is 11 amino acids long. Losses at the gene ends were 11 bases for V and 10 bases for J; bases not matched to a gene: 8. This chain's CDR3 is CASGAGREQFF. CDR3 DNA: TGTGCCTCCGGAGCGGGGCGGGAGCAGTTCTTC.

This clonotype came up many times. This chain connects TRBV12-3 or TRBV12-4 to TRBJ1-3; weak D call: TRBD1 (6 bases). Trimming removed 5 bases at V and 0 bases at J, with 17 bases between. The CDR3 sequence is 17 residues long. The CDR3 loop reads CASSPRQAGSSGNTIYF. As DNA, the CDR3 is TGTGCCAGCAGTCCAAGACAGGCCGGGAGCTCTGGAAACACCATATATTTT.

The chain carries TRBV6-1 and TRBJ1-2; no firm D call. Trimming took 3 bases from V and 8 from J, leaving 13 bases between them. CDR1 and CDR2 from the germline V gene are MNHNS and SASEGT. The CDR3 consists of 13 residues. For the CDR3, the DNA is TGTGCCAGCAGTGATCAGGAGGAAAGAGGCTACACCTTC. Translation: CASSDQEERGYTF.

This clonotype was detected ten times or more. This chain connects TRBV3-1 to TRBJ1-1; TRBD1 matches 7 bases. Germline V CDR1 and CDR2: LGHDT, YNNKEL (reference sequence). This CDR3 comprises 15 residues. J was trimmed by 5 bases and V by 4 bases; bases with no gene match: 10. In DNA, the CDR3 is TGTGCCAGCAGCCGGCCCGGACAGGAGAGAACTGAAGCTTTCTTT. It codes for CASSRPGQERTEAFF.

At least ten counts were recorded for this clonotype. The chain joins TRBV5-1 to TRBJ2-1; D could derive from TRBD1 or TRBD2 (6 bases each). Deletions cut 0 bases from V and 4 bases from J, with 11 bases between. Germline CDR1 and CDR2: SGHRS and YFSETQ. The CDR3 contains 15 residues. DNA for the CDR3: TGCGCCAGCAGCTTGGGAGGGGGGCCATACAATGAGCAGTTCTTC. Encoded protein: CASSLGGGPYNEQFF.

This clonotype was recorded at least ten times. The V call is TRBV12-3 or TRBV12-4, the J call TRBJ1-5, with D perhaps TRBD1 (5 bases). CDR3 length: 14 amino acids. The V and J ends lost 5 bases and 2 bases respectively, with 10 bases between them. As DNA, the CDR3 is TGTGCCAGCAGTCGGGTGGGGGGCAATCAGCCCCAGCATTTT. It encodes CASSRVGGNQPQHF.

By its share, this clonotype is medium-sized (0.01 to 0.1%). The chain links TRBV3-1 to TRBJ1-2; 7 positions agree with TRBD1. The CDR3 loop spans 16 amino acids. Per germline, CDR1 LGHDT and CDR2 YNNKEL (reference sequence). V lost 3 bases and J lost 3; bases outside the gene matches: 10. The chain's CDR3 is CASSQDGTAAYYGYTF. As DNA, the CDR3 is TGTGCCAGCAGCCAGGACGGGACAGCGGCTTACTATGGCTACACCTTC.

This clonotype was detected ten times or more. The chain uses TRBV9 and TRBJ2-1, with 9 bases identical to TRBD2. Germline CDR1 is SGDLS and CDR2 is YYNGEE. CDR3 length equals 15 residues. J lost 4 bases, V lost 0 bases, and 2 bases had no gene match. The CDR3 loop is CASSVDSGGYNEQFF. CDR3 sequence (DNA): TGTGCCAGCAGCGTAGATAGCGGGGGATACAATGAGCAGTTCTTC.

This clonotype was found many times. The chain combines TRBV4-3 with TRBJ1-5, with D maybe TRBD1 (6 bases). The CDR3 spans 15 residues. The germline V and J ends were trimmed by 0 bases and 7 bases, with 13 bases remaining between them. CDR1 is LGHNA, CDR2 YSLEER, per germline. The CDR3: CASSQDGGAGQPQHF. The CDR3 nucleotides read TGCGCCAGCAGCCAAGATGGGGGGGCAGGGCAGCCCCAGCATTTT.

This clonotype was seen a handful of times. The gene calls are TRBV7-8 and TRBJ2-7; 8 nucleotides match TRBD1. This CDR3 is 15 amino acids long. With V trimmed by 4 bases and J by 3 bases, 8 bases remained unmatched. Germline CDR1 is SGHVS and CDR2 is FQNEAQ. This CDR3 reads CASSSRTGIIYEQYV. CDR3 bases: TGTGCCAGCAGCTCACGGACAGGGATCATCTACGAGCAGTACGTC.

A word on this clonotype: A much larger clone lies a single base off, so this may be a read error. V usage is TRBV11-2 and J usage is TRBJ1-4; possible D gene TRBD1, 5 bases. The CDR3 is 14 residues long. Germline lookup yields CDR1 SGHAT and CDR2 FQNNGV. V was trimmed by 5 bases and J by 11 bases, leaving 18 bases between them. CDR3 protein: CASSPGTSGWKLFF. The DNA for the CDR3 is TGTGCCAGCAGCCCCGGGACTTCGGGGTGGAAACTGTTTTTT.

This clonotype showed up just once. V is TRBV15 and J is TRBJ1-1; D perhaps matches TRBD1 (5 bases). Germline-derived CDR1 and CDR2 are LNHNV and YYDKDF (reference sequence). The CDR3 is 14 residues long. V gave up 0 bases and J gave up 4 bases, with 9 bases separating them. Here the CDR3 DNA reads TGTGCCACCAGCAGAGATCGGGGGGGCACTGAAGCTTTCTTT. This translates into CATSRDRGGTEAFF.

This clonotype has ten or more counts. The chain links TRBV11-1 to TRBJ1-1; possible D gene TRBD1, 5 bases. Germline V gene data show CDR1 as SGHAT and CDR2 as FQDESV (reference sequence). V lost 5 bases, J lost 0 bases, and 16 bases lay in between. The CDR3 is 16 amino acids. This CDR3 is CASSPGLWHMNTEAFF. In DNA form, the CDR3 reads TGTGCCAGCAGCCCGGGGCTGTGGCATATGAACACTGAAGCTTTCTTT.

This clonotype appeared many times. The genes are TRBV7-2 and TRBJ2-2, with 9 bases fitting TRBD2. Germline V CDR1 and CDR2: SGHTA, FQGNSA. Losses at the gene ends were 2 bases for V and 1 base for J; bases not matched to a gene: 5. CDR3 length: 17 residues. CDR3 in amino acids: CASSLTPAGGNTGELFF. CDR3 nucleotides: TGTGCCAGCAGCTTAACACCAGCGGGGGGGAACACCGGGGAGCTGTTTTTT.

This clonotype was counted ten times or more. This chain links TRBV5-1 with TRBJ1-1, with TRBD1 as a possible D gene (6 bases). Germline V gives CDR1 SGHRS, CDR2 YFSETQ. The CDR3 length is 14 residues. Trimming took off 5 bases at V and 0 bases at J, with 11 bases between the two ends. The CDR3, as DNA: TGCGCCAGCAGTCCCGGGACAATGAACACTGAAGCTTTCTTT. It codes for CASSPGTMNTEAFF.

There are many counts of this clonotype. This sequence joins TRBV12-3 or TRBV12-4 and TRBJ2-2; D perhaps matches TRBD2 (5 bases). The CDR3 runs 17 residues. Trimming pared 5 bases from V and 6 bases from J, leaving 22 bases between. CDR3 protein: CASSVRSGLLLAGELFF. CDR3 sequence (DNA): TGTGCCAGCAGTGTCAGGAGCGGTCTTTTGCTGGCCGGGGAGCTGTTTTTT.

The V call is TRBV29-1, the J call TRBJ2-5, with TRBD1 identical over 8 bases. The CDR3 is made up of 13 amino acids. CDR1 is SQVTM, CDR2 ANQGSEA, per germline. The ends lost 4 bases at V and 4 bases at J; junction bases unmatched: 5. CDR3 coding DNA: TGCAGCGTTGGACAGGGGCGCGCAGAGACCCAGTACTTC. Translating it yields CSVGQGRAETQYF. Full variable domain (rest looked up from reference TRBV29-1 and TRBJ2-5): SAVISQKPSRDICQRGTSLTIQCQVDSQVTMMFWYRQQPGQSLTLIATANQGSEATYESGFVIDKFPISRPNLTFSTLTVSNMSPEDSSIYLCSVGQGRAETQYFGPGTRLLVL.

Sample share makes this clonotype medium-sized. This sequence joins TRBV14 and TRBJ2-7; D remains unclear. This CDR3 comprises 12 residues. Between the trimmed V and J ends, which lost 3 bases and 6 bases, there was a span of 9 bases. From germline, CDR1 is SGHDN and CDR2 FVKESK. CDR3 loop: CASSQSVVEQYF. The CDR3 bases are TGTGCCAGCAGCCAGTCAGTGGTCGAGCAGTACTTC.

There are many counts of this clonotype. V is TRBV12-3 or TRBV12-4 and J is TRBJ1-5; TRBD1 is a possible D gene (6 bases). Between the trimmed V and J ends, which lost 6 bases and 2 bases, there was a span of 11 bases. There are 14 residues in the CDR3. The CDR3 DNA sequence: TGTGCCAGCAGCCAACAGGGTGGCAATCAGCCCCAGCATTTT. Protein product: CASSQQGGNQPQHF.

This chain links TRBV20-1 with TRBJ2-7, with D unclear. With 0 bases removed from V and 0 bases from J, the gap between germline ends came to 12 bases. The CDR3 runs 15 residues. Looked up from germline, CDR1 is DFQATT and CDR2 is SNEGSKA (reference sequence). The CDR3, as DNA: TGCAGTGCTAGAGATAGGTTTTTGGGCTCCTACGAGCAGTACTTC. Encoded protein: CSARDRFLGSYEQYF.

The table lists this clonotype with many counts. This chain joins TRBV5-6 and TRBJ1-1; 8 bases are shared with TRBD1. Germline-derived CDR1 and CDR2 are SGHDT and YYEEEE. The CDR3 has 12 amino acids. V shed 4 bases, J shed 12 bases, and the junction held 8 bases outside the gene matches. The CDR3 loop reads CASSPGGGGTFF. The CDR3 bases are TGTGCCAGCAGCCCAGGGGGCGGGGGAACTTTCTTT.